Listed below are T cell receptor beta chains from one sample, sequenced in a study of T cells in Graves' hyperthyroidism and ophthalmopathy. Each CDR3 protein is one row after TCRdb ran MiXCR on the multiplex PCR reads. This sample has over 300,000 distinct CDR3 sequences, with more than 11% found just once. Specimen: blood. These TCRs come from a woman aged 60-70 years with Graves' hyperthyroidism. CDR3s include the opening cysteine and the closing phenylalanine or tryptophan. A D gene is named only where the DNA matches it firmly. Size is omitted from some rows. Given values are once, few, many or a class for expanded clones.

TGTGCCAGCAAACCGGGACAGGGGGACTCCTACGAGCAGTACTTC | CASKPGQGDSYEQYF | 15 | TRBJ2-7 | TRBD1 | many | TRBV7-8
TGCAGTGCTAGAGATCCGGGACAGGGTCGGTCCGGCTACACCTTC | CSARDPGQGRSGYTF | 15 | TRBJ1-2 | TRBD1 | many | TRBV20-1
TGTGCCAGCAGTGAGGAGAGACCCGGGGAGCTGTTTTTT | CASSEERPGELFF | 13 | TRBJ2-2 | NA | few | TRBV2
TGTGCCAGCAGTTTAAGGGGACCAGATACGCAGTATTTT | CASSLRGPDTQYF | 13 | TRBJ2-3 | NA | many | TRBV5-4
TGTGCCAGCAGTTCGTATATCGGGGGTGGGTCCCTCCACTTT | CASSSYIGGGSLHF | 14 | TRBJ1-6 | NA | many | TRBV27
TGCAGTGCCGTCCTCCTAGCGGCAAGGGAGACCCAGTACTTC | CSAVLLAARETQYF | 14 | TRBJ2-5 | TRBD2 | many | TRBV20-1
TGCAGTGCTACCCCAGCGGGAAAAAATGAGCAGTTCTTC | CSATPAGKNEQFF | 13 | TRBJ2-1 | TRBD2 | many | TRBV20-1
TGCGCCAGCACCCACGGAACCGGGGAGCTGTTTTTT | CASTHGTGELFF | 12 | TRBJ2-2 | NA | few | TRBV5-1
TGCAGTGCTAGGTTCATAGCGGGAGGTCTTAATGGGCAGTTCTTC | CSARFIAGGLNGQFF | 15 | TRBJ2-1 | TRBD2 | NA | TRBV20-1
TGTGCCTGGAGCCTAGCGGGAGCGGGTTCCGGGAACAATGAGCAGTTCTTC | CAWSLAGAGSGNNEQFF | 17 | TRBJ2-1 | TRBD2 | NA | TRBV30